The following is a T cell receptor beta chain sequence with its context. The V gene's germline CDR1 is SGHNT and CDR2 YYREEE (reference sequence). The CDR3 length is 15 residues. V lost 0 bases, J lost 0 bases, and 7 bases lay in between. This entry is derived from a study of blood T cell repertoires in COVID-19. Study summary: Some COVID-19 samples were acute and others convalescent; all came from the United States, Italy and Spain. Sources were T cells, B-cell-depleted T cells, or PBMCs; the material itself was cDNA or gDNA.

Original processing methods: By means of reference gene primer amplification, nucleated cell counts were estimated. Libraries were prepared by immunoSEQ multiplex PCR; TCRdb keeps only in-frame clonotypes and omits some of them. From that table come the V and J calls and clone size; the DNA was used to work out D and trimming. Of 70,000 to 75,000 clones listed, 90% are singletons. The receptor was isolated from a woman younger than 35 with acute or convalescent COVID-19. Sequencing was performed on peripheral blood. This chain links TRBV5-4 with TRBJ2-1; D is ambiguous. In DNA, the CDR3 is TGTGCCAGCAGCTTGGGGGCGAGCTCCTACAATGAGCAGTTCTTC. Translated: CASSLGASSYNEQFF.